This TCR beta chain is from a study of T cells after yellow fever vaccination. About the research overall: With SMART-Seq v4 Ultra Low Input, the fractions containing low cell numbers were prepared. Study-wide results and caveats: Any FACS-sorted repertoire could hold abundant clonotypes that contaminate it from the bulk population. Reappearing after the booster were most of the clones from primary vaccination (around 96% CD4, 75% to 90% CD8).

For TCR, cDNA came from 5'RACE template switching, which added a universal primer site and UMIs. A single record per CDR3 protein comes from TCRdb applying MiXCR to the 5' RACE reads. This table holds 200,000 or so distinct CDR3 sequences, roughly 6.3% found once. CDR1 and CDR2 from the germline V gene are DFQATT and SNEGSKA (reference sequence). This CDR3 spans 17 amino acids. After removal of 3 bases from V and 1 base from J, the junction contained 13 bases not matched to a gene. Note on this clonotype: Its antigen remains unknown.

This clonotype was sampled from a young man who received the YFV17D yellow fever vaccine. The specimen comprised CD4+ T cells sorted from PBMCs, sampled on the day of the yellow fever booster vaccination. The chain combines TRBV20-1 with TRBJ2-5; 8 bases map to TRBD1. In nucleotides, the CDR3 is TGCAGTGCTAGTCCCTGGACGGGACAGGCCTCCCAAGAGACCCAGTACTTC. This encodes CSASPWTGQASQETQYF.